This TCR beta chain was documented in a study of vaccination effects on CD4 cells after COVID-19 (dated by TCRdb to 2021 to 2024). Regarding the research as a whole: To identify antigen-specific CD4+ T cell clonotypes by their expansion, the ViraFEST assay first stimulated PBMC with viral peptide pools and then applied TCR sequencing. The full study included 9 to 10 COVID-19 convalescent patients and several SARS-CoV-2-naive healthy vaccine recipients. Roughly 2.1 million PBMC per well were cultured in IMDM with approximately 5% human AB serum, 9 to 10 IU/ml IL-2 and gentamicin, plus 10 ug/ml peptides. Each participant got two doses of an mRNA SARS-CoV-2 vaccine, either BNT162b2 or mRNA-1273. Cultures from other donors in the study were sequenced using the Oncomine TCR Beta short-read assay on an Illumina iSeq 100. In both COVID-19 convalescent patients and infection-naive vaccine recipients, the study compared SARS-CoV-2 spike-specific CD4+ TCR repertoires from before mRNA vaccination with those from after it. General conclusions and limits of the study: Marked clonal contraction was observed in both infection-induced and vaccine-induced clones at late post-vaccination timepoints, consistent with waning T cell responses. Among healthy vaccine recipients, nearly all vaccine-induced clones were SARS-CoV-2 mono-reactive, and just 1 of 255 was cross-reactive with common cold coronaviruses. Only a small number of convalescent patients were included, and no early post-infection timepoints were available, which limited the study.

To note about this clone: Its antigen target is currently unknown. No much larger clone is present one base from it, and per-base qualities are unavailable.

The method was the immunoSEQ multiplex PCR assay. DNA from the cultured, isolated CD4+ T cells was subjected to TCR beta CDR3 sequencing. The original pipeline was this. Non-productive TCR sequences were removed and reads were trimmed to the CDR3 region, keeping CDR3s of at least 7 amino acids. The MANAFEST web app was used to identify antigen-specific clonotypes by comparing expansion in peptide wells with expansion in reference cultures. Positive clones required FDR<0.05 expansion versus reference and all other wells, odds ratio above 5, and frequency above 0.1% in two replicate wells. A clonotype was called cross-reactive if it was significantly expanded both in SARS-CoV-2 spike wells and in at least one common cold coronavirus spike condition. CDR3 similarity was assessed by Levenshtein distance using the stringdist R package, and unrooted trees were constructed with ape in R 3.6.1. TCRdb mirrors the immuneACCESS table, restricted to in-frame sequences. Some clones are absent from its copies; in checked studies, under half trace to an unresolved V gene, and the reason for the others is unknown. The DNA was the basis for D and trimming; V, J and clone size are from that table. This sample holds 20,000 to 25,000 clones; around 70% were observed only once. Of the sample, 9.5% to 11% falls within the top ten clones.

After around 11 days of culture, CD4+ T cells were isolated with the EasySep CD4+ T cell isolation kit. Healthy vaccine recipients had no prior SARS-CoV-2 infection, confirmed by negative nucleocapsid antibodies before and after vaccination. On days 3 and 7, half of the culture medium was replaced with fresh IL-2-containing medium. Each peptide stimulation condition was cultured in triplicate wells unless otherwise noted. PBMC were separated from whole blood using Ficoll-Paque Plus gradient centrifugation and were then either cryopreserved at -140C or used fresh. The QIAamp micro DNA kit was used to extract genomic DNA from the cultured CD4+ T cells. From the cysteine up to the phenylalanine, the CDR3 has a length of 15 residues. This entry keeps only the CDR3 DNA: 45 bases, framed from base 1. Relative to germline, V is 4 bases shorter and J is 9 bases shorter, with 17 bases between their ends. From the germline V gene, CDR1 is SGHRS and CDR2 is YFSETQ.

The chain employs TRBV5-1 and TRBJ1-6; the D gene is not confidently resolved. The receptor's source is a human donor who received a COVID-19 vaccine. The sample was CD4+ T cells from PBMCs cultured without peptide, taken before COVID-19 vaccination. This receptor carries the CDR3 CASSEGVISGSPLHF. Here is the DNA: TGCGCCAGCAGCGAGGGCGTAATTTCGGGTTCACCCCTCCACTTT. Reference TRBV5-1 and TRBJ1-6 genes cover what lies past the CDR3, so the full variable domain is KAGVTQTPRYLIKTRGQQVTLSCSPISGHRSVSWYQQTPGQGLQFLFEYFSETQRNKGNFPGRFSGRQFSNSRSEMNVSTLELGDSALYLCASSEGVISGSPLHFGNGTRLTVT.